This TCR beta chain originates from a study of T cell responses to AZD1222 COVID-19 vaccine (dated by TCRdb to 2020 to 2022). Background for the entire study: TCR sequencing was performed for 230 to 250 trial participants, of whom approximately 200 were given two doses of AZD1222 and 26 were given two doses of MenACWY control vaccine. Enrollment into the trials was organized by age into subgroups of 18-55, 56-69 and 70-plus years, and those subgroups contained roughly 150, 30 and 60 TCR-sequenced participants, respectively.

Counted from cysteine to phenylalanine, this CDR3 has 16 amino acids. Left in the record is the CDR3 DNA by itself, 48 bases read in frame from the first base. Turning to this clone: Its antigen is not yet known. The input lacks base qualities; no much larger clone sits a single base away.

The label giving this sample's time point can be read as: about 28 days (+/-7) after the second vaccine dose. AZD1222 recipients given second doses at about 4 weeks or at about 12 weeks were pooled, since spike-specific TCR depth and breadth were not found to differ between the two schedules. Vaccinee samples were obtained from the UK trials COV001 and COV002, which included a single-blind randomized controlled phase 2/3 trial of AZD1222 (ChAdOx1 nCoV-19) in healthy adults. Trial participant PBMC samples were collected at day 0 and day 28 after the second dose for TCRbeta chain sequencing. Overall study outcomes, separate from this receptor: After two AZD1222 doses, both the breadth and the depth of spike-specific TCRs were significantly higher than at day 0 and than in MenACWY recipients. Participants were mostly white British and included more females than males, and it was suggested by the authors that clonal diversity may have been underestimated. In the small 56-69-year group, the increase in depth fell short of significance, most likely because of low power. Conclusions about previously exposed vaccinees were limited because only six AZD1222 recipients were SARS-CoV-2 seropositive at baseline. CD4 TCRs associated with the vaccine covered the entire spike protein, and the dominant responses were in regions 160-218 and 743-854. Because no samples from the day 14 peak response were available, repertoires could be characterized only after the peak T cell response. Reportedly, close to half of the unique spike-specific TCRs recognized epitopes lying outside the regions that are mutated in the B.1.351 and B.1.1.7 variants.

The CDR3 regions of human TCRbeta chains were analyzed by immunosequencing. In the paper's pipeline: TCRs in the repertoires were compared against a reference library of SARS-CoV-2-specific TCRs that had been generated with the MIRA antigen-specificity platform. Breadth was defined as the fraction of unique TCRs that were SARS-CoV-2-associated, and depth was defined as the fraction of total T cells that were SARS-CoV-2-associated. Using the MIRA data, each spike-specific TCR was assigned both to the spike region to which the TCR was reactive and to a CD4 or CD8 class. Log10-transformed breadth and depth values were compared by one-way ANOVA with Sidak's multiple comparisons tests. As stored in TCRdb, this immuneACCESS dataset retains in-frame rearrangements with V and J assigned. A fraction of the clones does not appear; measured against another copy, unresolved V genes explain less than half of the discrepancy, and the remainder lacks a known reason. V, J and clone size were drawn from that table, and D and trimming were deduced from the DNA. In this sample the table shows some 66,000 clones, roughly nine tenths of which occur a single time. The ten top clones hold over 25% of the sample.

The clonotype was recovered from an adult who received the AZD1222 COVID-19 vaccine. This chain joins TRBV21-1 to TRBJ2-7; the table's D call, TRBD1, has no DNA check behind it. TRBV21-1 is flagged as a pseudogene. The source material was peripheral blood, sampled 28 days after the second AZD1222 dose. The DNA sequence is TGTGCCAGCAGCAGCTGGACAGGGGATATGCCCTACGAGCAGTACTTC. The translation is CASSSWTGDMPYEQYF.